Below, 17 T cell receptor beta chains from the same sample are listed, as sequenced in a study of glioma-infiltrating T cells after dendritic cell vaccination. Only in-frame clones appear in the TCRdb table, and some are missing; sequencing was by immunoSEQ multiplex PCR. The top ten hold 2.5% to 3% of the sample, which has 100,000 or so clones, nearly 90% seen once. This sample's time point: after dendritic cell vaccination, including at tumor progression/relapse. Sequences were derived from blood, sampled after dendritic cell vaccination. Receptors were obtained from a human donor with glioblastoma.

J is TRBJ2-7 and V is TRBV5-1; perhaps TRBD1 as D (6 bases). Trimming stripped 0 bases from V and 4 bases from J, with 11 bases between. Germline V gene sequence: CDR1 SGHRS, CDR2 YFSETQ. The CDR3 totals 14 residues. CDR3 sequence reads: CASSLAAQGYEQYF. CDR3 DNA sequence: TGCGCCAGCAGCTTGGCTGCACAGGGTTACGAGCAGTACTTC.

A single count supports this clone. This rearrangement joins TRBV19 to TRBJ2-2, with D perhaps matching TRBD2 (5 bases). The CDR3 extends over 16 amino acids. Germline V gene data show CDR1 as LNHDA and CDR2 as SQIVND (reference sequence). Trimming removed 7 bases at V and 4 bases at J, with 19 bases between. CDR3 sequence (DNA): TGTGCCAGTAACCAGCAAGTGGGAGTACCCACCGGGGAGCTGTTTTTT. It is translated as CASNQQVGVPTGELFF.

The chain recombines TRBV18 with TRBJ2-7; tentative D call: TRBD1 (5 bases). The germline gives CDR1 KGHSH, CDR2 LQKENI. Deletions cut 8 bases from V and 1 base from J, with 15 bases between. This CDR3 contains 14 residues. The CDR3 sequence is CASTSTGRSYEQYF. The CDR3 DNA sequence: TGTGCCAGCACCTCTACAGGCCGATCCTACGAGCAGTACTTC.

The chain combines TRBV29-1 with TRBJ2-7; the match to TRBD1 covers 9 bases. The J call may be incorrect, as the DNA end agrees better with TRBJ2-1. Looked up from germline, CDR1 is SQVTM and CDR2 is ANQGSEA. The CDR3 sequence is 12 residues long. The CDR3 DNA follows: TGCAGCGTTGGGGACAGGGACAATGAGCAGTTCTTC. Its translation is CSVGDRDNEQFF.

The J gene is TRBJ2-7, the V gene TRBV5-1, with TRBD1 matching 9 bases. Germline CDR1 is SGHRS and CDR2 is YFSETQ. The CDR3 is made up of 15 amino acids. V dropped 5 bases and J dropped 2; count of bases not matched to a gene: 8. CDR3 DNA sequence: TGCGCCAGCAGGCGGGACAGGGACGTTACCTACGAGCAGTACTTC. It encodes CASRRDRDVTYEQYF. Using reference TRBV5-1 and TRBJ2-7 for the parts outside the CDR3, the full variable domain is KAGVTQTPRYLIKTRGQQVTLSCSPISGHRSVSWYQQTPGQGLQFLFEYFSETQRNKGNFPGRFSGRQFSNSRSEMNVSTLELGDSALYLCASRRDRDVTYEQYFGPGTRLTVT.

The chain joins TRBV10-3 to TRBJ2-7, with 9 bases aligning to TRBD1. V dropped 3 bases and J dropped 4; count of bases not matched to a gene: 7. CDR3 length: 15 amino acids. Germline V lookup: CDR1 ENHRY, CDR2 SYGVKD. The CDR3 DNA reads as TGTGCCATCAGTGAATGGGGGACAGGGTCTTACGAGCAGTACTTC. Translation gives CAISEWGTGSYEQYF.

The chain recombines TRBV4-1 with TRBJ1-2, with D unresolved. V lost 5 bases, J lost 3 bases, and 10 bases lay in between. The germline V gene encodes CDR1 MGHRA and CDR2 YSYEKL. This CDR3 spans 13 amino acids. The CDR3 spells CASSSRVDYGYTF. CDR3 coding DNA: TGCGCCAGCAGCTCCCGAGTCGACTATGGCTACACCTTC.

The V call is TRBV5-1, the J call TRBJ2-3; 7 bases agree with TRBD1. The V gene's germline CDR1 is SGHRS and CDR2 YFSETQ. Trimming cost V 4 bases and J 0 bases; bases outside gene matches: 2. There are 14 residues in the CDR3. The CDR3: CASSLTGSTDTQYF. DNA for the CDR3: TGCGCCAGCAGCCTGACAGGGAGCACAGATACGCAGTATTTT.

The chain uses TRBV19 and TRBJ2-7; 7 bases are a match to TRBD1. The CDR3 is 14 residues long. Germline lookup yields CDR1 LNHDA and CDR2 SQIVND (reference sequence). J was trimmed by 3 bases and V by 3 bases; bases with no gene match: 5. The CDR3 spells CASSIGTAYYEQYF. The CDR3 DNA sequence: TGTGCCAGTAGTATTGGGACAGCCTACTACGAGCAGTACTTC.

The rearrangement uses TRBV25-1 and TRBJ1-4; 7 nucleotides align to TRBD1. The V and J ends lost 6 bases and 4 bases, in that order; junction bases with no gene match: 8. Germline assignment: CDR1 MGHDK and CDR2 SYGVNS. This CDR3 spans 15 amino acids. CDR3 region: CASSDTGQYNEKLFF. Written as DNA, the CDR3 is TGTGCCAGCAGCGATACGGGACAGTATAATGAAAAACTGTTTTTT.

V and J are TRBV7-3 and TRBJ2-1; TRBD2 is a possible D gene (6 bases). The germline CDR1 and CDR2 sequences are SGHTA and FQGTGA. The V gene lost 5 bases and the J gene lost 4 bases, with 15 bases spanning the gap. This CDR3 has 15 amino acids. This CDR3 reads CASSPLAGSYNEQFF. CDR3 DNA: TGTGCCAGCAGCCCGTTGGCGGGGTCATACAATGAGCAGTTCTTC.

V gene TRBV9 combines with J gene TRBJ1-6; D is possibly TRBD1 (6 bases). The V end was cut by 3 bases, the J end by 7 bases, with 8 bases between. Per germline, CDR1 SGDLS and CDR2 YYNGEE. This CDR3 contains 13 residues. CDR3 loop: CASSAGQNSPLHF. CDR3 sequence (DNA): TGTGCCAGCAGCGCCGGACAGAATTCACCCCTCCACTTT.

CDR3 DNA: TGTGCCAGCAGCTTAGGAGGACAGGGGGGCGGAACTGAAGCTTTCTTT. Its translation is CASSLGGQGGGTEAFF. This chain links TRBV7-6 with TRBJ1-1, with 10 bases lining up with TRBD1. The CDR3 consists of 16 residues. Germline lookup yields CDR1 SGHVS and CDR2 FNYEAQ. Unmatched junction bases numbered 7, after V lost 1 base and J lost 5 bases.

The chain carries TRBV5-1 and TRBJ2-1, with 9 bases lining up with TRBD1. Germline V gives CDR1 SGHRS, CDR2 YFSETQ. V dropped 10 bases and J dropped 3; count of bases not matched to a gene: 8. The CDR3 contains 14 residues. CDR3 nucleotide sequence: TGCGCCTGCCAGGACAGGGGTCTCTACAATGAGCAGTTCTTC. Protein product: CACQDRGLYNEQFF.

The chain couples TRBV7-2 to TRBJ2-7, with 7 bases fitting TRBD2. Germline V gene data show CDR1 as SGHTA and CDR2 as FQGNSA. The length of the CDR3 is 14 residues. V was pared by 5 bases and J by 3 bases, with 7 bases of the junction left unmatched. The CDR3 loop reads CASSTVAGSYEQYF. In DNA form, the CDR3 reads TGTGCCAGCAGCACCGTAGCGGGCAGCTACGAGCAGTACTTC.

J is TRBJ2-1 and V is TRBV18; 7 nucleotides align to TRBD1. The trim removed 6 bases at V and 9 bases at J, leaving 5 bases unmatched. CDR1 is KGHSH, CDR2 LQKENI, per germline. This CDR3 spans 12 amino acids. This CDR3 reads CASSPGTVEQFF. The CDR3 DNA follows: TGTGCCAGCTCCCCGGGGACAGTTGAGCAGTTCTTC.

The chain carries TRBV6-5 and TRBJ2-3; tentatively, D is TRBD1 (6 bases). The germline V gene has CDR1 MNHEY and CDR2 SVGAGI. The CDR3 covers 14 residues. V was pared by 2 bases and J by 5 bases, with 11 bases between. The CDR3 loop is CASSYQGQGDTQYF. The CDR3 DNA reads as TGTGCCAGCAGTTACCAGGGGCAGGGAGATACGCAGTATTTT.